In this sample, the clone carrying this T cell receptor beta chain turned up a few times. These data belong to a study of CD8 T cells in ankylosing spondylitis. TCRdb reprocessed the 5' RACE reads via MiXCR and lists one record per CDR3 protein. The sample gives 150,000 to 200,000 distinct CDR3 sequences, 15% to 20% of which show up once; roughly 7.7% is in the top ten. Trimming at V came to 5 bases and at J to 0 bases, leaving 6 bases not matched to a gene. CDR1 and CDR2 (germline): MDHEN, SYDVKM. The CDR3 sequence is 16 residues long. The specimen was blood, either unsorted or a sorted T cell fraction (not recorded which). The receptor was isolated from a male donor with ankylosing spondylitis or in good health (not recorded which). The chain employs TRBV28 and TRBJ2-2, with TRBD1 identical over 7 bases. The CDR3 loop is CASSRQGLTNTGELFF. CDR3 coding DNA: TGTGCCAGCAGTCGACAGGGCCTGACGAACACCGGGGAGCTGTTTTTT.